These 10 T cell receptor beta chains were all obtained from the same sample, sequenced in a study of Graves' ophthalmopathy and Graves' hyperthyroidism. Amplified TCR beta CDR3 regions were obtained using RNA transcripts as template. First-round RT-PCR employed HTBI primers, with a second-round multiplex PCR after it. Using its own MiXCR run on the multiplex PCR reads, TCRdb lists one record per CDR3 protein. Among over 650,000 distinct CDR3 sequences, over 40% were seen once, and the ten largest hold more than 2.5%. The specimen sequenced was peripheral blood. Receptor source: an adult man with Graves' ophthalmopathy.

This clonotype was recorded a few times. The DNA for the CDR3 is TGTGCCAGCAGCTTTCTGGGCGGGAGTACCTACGAGCAGTACTTC. Its protein is CASSFLGGSTYEQYF. The chain joins TRBV11-2 to TRBJ2-7, with 7 bases aligning to TRBD2. The V gene's germline CDR1 is SGHAT and CDR2 FQNNGV. J lost 2 bases, V lost 3 bases, and 7 bases had no gene match. CDR3 length: 15 amino acids.

This clonotype has a count of ten or more. The chain carries TRBV2 and TRBJ2-7; perhaps TRBD2 as D (5 bases). V was cut by 8 bases and J by 6 bases, with 17 bases left in between. The CDR3 has 13 residues. Germline CDR1 SNHLY, CDR2 FYNNEI. CDR3 nucleotide sequence: TGTGCCAGCTCCAAGGCCGGGGTATCCGAGCAGTACTTC. It encodes CASSKAGVSEQYF.

This clonotype was recorded at least ten times. The chain employs TRBV27 and TRBJ2-7; the match to TRBD2 covers 10 bases. Trimming cost V 4 bases and J 2 bases; bases outside gene matches: 8. Germline V gene sequence: CDR1 MNHEY, CDR2 SMNVEV (reference sequence). The CDR3 loop spans 16 amino acids. CDR3 region: CASSSPTSGSTYEQYF. DNA for the CDR3: TGTGCCAGCAGTTCCCCGACTAGCGGGTCGACCTACGAGCAGTACTTC.

The chain is built from TRBV29-1 and TRBJ2-5, with D maybe TRBD1 (5 bases). The germline gives CDR1 SQVTM, CDR2 ANQGSEA. The V end was cut by 7 bases, the J end by 4 bases, with 13 bases between. The CDR3 consists of 12 residues. The CDR3 region has the DNA TGCAGCGCCAGCAGCAGGGCAGAGACCCAGTACTTC. This gives the protein CSASSRAETQYF.

The sample holds many counts of this clonotype. The chain links TRBV7-3 to TRBJ1-5; 11 nucleotides agree with TRBD1. Looked up from germline, CDR1 is SGHTA and CDR2 is FQGTGA. Trimming at V came to 2 bases and at J to 4 bases, leaving 16 bases not matched to a gene. The CDR3 has 20 amino acids. The CDR3 spells CASSLPPADRGRGTNQPQHF. CDR3 DNA sequence: TGTGCCAGCAGCTTACCCCCAGCGGACAGGGGGCGTGGTACGAATCAGCCCCAGCATTTT.

This clonotype was found many times. This chain connects TRBV20-1 to TRBJ2-5; TRBD1 might be the D (6 bases). CDR1 is DFQATT and CDR2 is SNEGSKA in the germline V gene (reference sequence). This CDR3 contains 17 residues. V shed 3 bases and J shed 1 base, with 21 bases lying between them. This CDR3 is CSASDPTKRTVQETQYF. The CDR3 DNA reads as TGCAGTGCTAGCGACCCCACGAAACGGACAGTCCAAGAGACCCAGTACTTC.

This chain uses TRBV30 with TRBJ2-6, with D possibly TRBD2 on 5 matching bases. Germline CDR1 GTSNPN, CDR2 SVGIG (reference sequence). The germline V and J ends were trimmed by 5 bases and 4 bases, with 6 bases remaining between them. This CDR3 contains 12 residues. The CDR3: CAWGGGANVLTF. The CDR3 DNA follows: TGTGCCTGGGGCGGGGGGGCCAACGTCCTGACTTTC.

The gene calls are TRBV7-9 and TRBJ1-2; D gene uncertain. The CDR3 consists of 16 residues. Germline V CDR1 and CDR2: SEHNR, FQNEAQ (reference sequence). Between the trimmed V and J ends, which lost 5 bases and 3 bases, there was a span of 19 bases. This chain's CDR3 is CASSPIRLGGDYGYTF. As DNA, the CDR3 is TGTGCCAGCAGCCCGATAAGACTGGGCGGCGACTATGGCTACACCTTC. Supplemented by reference TRBV7-9 and TRBJ1-2, the full variable domain reads DTGVSQNPRHKITKRGQNVTFRCDPISEHNRLYWYRQTLGQGPEFLTYFQNEAQLEKSRLLSDRFSAERPKGSFSTLEIQRTEQGDSAMYLCASSPIRLGGDYGYTFGSGTRLTVV.

This clonotype occurred many times. The rearrangement links TRBV5-4 to TRBJ2-5, with 8 bases lining up with TRBD2. The CDR3 spans 15 residues. After removal of 4 bases from V and 1 base from J, the junction contained 6 bases not matched to a gene. Germline V gives CDR1 SGHNT, CDR2 YYREEE (reference sequence). The CDR3 DNA follows: TGTGCCAGCAGCATAGAGCGGGAGCCCCAAGAGACCCAGTACTTC. Translation gives CASSIEREPQETQYF.

In regard to this clonotype: Relative to the germline gene, one junction end is altered; a read error may explain this. The chain employs TRBV11-2 and TRBJ2-6; a possible D gene is TRBD1 (5 bases). Germline V gives CDR1 SGHAT, CDR2 FQNNGV. This CDR3 is built from 18 residues. CDR3 DNA: TGTGCCAGCAGCTTACTTGGGCCAGTACCCTCTGGGGCCAACGTCTTGACTTTC. Translated: CASSLLGPVPSGANVLTF.